The sample holds many counts of the clone carrying this T cell receptor beta chain. The antigen is unknown. TCRdb called the 5' RACE reads again in MiXCR, with one record for every CDR3 protein. The sample records some 97,000 distinct CDR3 sequences, approximately 4% being singletons. This specimen comes from a study of spatial heterogeneity in lung cancer. Whole-study context: Consistent detection of more beta-chain than alpha-chain sequences was observed. General study points: Tumor mutation count correlated with how many alpha and beta TCRs expanded intratumorally.

Germline V gene sequence: CDR1 KGHDR, CDR2 SFDVKD. The V end lost 5 bases, the J end lost 0 bases, and 13 bases lay between the germline ends. The CDR3 contains 16 residues. Specified time point: sample taken at primary tumor resection. The sequenced material consisted of unsorted whole RNA from tumor, nontumor lung or frozen PBMC. The gene calls are TRBV24-1 and TRBJ2-1; weak D call: TRBD2 (6 bases). Source: lung tumor tissue, taken at surgery. This receptor was identified in a male donor with early-stage non-small cell lung cancer. The CDR3 sequence is CATSGRWRDSYNEQFF. CDR3 DNA sequence: TGTGCCACCAGTGGCCGGTGGCGGGACTCCTACAATGAGCAGTTCTTC.